This T cell receptor beta chain originates from a study of post-analysis software for immune sequencing data. About the study: Progressive-relapsing, secondary progressive and relapsing-remitting multiple sclerosis were among the disease courses included. Study findings and constraints: Four or five TRBV segments, TRBV5-6, TRBV5-1 and TRBV20-1 among them, were found more frequent in patients than controls. F measure showed strong co-clustering of same-batch samples. Normalized Chao1 diversity in multiple sclerosis patients fell significantly below that of controls.

Of note for this clonotype: Its antigen is not known.

Deletions cut 8 bases from V and 7 bases from J, with 11 bases between. The CDR3 contains 11 residues. Germline CDR1 reads MNHNS; CDR2 reads SASEGT. Unique molecular identifiers were present in the TCR beta cDNA libraries. Between about 0.9 and 11 million T cells gave rise to some 520,000 cDNA molecules. TCRdb analysed the PCR reads with MiXCR anew, one entry per CDR3 protein. The data show more than 500,000 distinct CDR3 sequences, around a third seen once. The material sequenced was blood. The TCR originated in a girl under 18 with multiple sclerosis. The rearrangement links TRBV6-1 to TRBJ1-2, with D uncertain. The CDR3 DNA reads TGTGCCAGCGGTGCCAGGATTGGCTACACCTTC. The encoded protein is CASGARIGYTF.